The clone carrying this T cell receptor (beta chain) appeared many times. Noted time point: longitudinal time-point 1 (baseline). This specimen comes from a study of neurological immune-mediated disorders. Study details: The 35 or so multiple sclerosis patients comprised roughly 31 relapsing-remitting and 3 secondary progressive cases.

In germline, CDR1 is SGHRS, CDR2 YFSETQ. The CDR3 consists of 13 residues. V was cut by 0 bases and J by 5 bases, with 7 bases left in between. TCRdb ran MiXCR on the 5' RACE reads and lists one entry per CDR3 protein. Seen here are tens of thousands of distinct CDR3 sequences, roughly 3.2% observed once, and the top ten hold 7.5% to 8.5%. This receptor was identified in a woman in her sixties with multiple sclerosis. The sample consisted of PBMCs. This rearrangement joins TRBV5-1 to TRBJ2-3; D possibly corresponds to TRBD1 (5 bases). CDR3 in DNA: TGCGCCAGCAGCTTGGAAGGGGTAGATACGCAGTATTTT. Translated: CASSLEGVDTQYF.